This note documents a single T cell receptor (beta chain) sequence. Its antigen is unknown. CDR1 is LGHDT and CDR2 is YNNKEL in the germline V gene (reference sequence). Trimming left V 4 bases short and J 2 bases short, with 9 bases between. This CDR3 region has 13 residues. The table came from immunoSEQ multiplex PCR; TCRdb's copy has only in-frame clones and leaves some out. The data contain tens of thousands of clones, 80% to 95% of them seen just once; the ten biggest clones take up under 4%. The record originates from a study of tissue T cells after allogeneic stem cell transplantation. Background on the study: Patients with graft-versus-host disease had grafts: several unmodified, three CD34-selected and T-cell-depleted. Where cell numbers permitted, CD3+ T cells were sorted from preserved blood and marrow.

Study results and caveats: The study did not identify alloreactive or antigen-specific tissue TCRs, and some clones might be persisting host cells. In patients and mice, blood and spleen missed much of tissue repertoire.

The sample consisted of blood, taken before transplantation. This receptor was identified in a woman aged 35 to 69 who later had graft-versus-host disease after an allogeneic stem cell transplant. This chain connects TRBV3-1 (or the pseudogene TRBV3-2) to TRBJ2-7; D ambiguous. The CDR3 loop is CASSLGSAYEQYF. The CDR3 coding sequence is TGTGCCAGCAGCCTCGGGTCTGCCTACGAGCAGTACTTC.